The sequence of this T cell receptor beta chain was determined in a study of CD8 T cells in ankylosing spondylitis. Looked up from germline, CDR1 is KGHSH and CDR2 is LQKENI. The CDR3 has 12 residues. V lost 3 bases and J 8 bases, leaving 8 bases between the germline ends. General study findings and limits: Reactive arthritis synovial fluid and blood were previously reported to contain some motif variants. Characteristic of ankylosing spondylitis blood, it appeared, was a TCR beta motif comprising about eight highly homologous variants. Disease-linked clones, CD8+, were relatively rare in peripheral blood.

A quantitative 5'-RACE method, one with molecular barcodes, was used to make TCR beta libraries. One entry per CDR3 protein results from TCRdb running MiXCR on the 5' RACE reads. The table records roughly 150,000 distinct CDR3 sequences, approximately 32% of them present only once. In its sample, this clonotype was seen many times. Its target is not known. The sequencing sample was made of synovial fluid, either unsorted or a sorted T cell fraction (not recorded which). This clonotype was sampled from a male donor with ankylosing spondylitis. The J gene is TRBJ1-3, the V gene TRBV18, with D uncertain. This CDR3 reads CASSPVGDTIYF. The CDR3 region has the DNA TGTGCCAGCTCACCCGTCGGGGACACCATATATTTT. Complete variable domain (other parts from reference TRBV18 and TRBJ1-3): NAGVMQNPRHLVRRRGQEARLRCSPMKGHSHVYWYRQLPEEGLKFMVYLQKENIIDESGMPKERFSAEFPKEGPSILRIQQVVRGDSAAYFCASSPVGDTIYFGEGSWLTVV.